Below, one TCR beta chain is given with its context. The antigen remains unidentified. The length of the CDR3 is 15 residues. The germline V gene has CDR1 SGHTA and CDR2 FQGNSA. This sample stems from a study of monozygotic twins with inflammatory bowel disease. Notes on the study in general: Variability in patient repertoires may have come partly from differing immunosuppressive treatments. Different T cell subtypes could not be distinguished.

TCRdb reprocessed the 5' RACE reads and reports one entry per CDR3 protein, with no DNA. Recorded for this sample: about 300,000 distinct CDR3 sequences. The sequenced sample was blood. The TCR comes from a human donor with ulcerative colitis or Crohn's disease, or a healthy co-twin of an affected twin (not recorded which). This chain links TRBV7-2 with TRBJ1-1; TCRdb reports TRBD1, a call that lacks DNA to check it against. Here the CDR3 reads CASAKAGGGKGEAFF.